The 27 T cell receptor beta chains presented below share a single source sample, sequenced in a study of blood T cell repertoires in COVID-19. Measured with immunoSEQ multiplex PCR; TCRdb has only the in-frame clones, and not every one. The table includes 56,000 or so clones, 80% to 90% detected once. Sequencing used peripheral blood. Every receptor here comes from a woman between 55 and 75 years old with COVID-19, enrolled during active disease.

In DNA, the CDR3 is TGCGCCAGCAGCCAAGGGCTAGTGGAGACCCAGTACTTC. Its protein is CASSQGLVETQYF. The chain couples TRBV4-3 to TRBJ2-5, with no clear D. Germline V gene data show CDR1 as LGHNA and CDR2 as YSLEER. The V end was cut by 1 base, the J end by 5 bases, with 8 bases between. The CDR3 runs 13 residues.

The table lists this clone with a few counts. V is TRBV7-2 and J is TRBJ2-1; D might be TRBD2 (5 bases). This CDR3 has 13 residues. V shed 3 bases and J shed 12 bases, with 15 bases lying between them. Per germline, CDR1 SGHTA and CDR2 FQGNSA. The CDR3, as DNA: TGTGCCAGCAGCTTTCGTCGGGGAGTAGGGCAGTTCTTC. It encodes CASSFRRGVGQFF. Using reference TRBV7-2 and TRBJ2-1 for the parts outside the CDR3, the full variable domain is GAGVSQSPSNKVTEKGKDVELRCDPISGHTALYWYRQSLGQGLEFLIYFQGNSAPDKSGLPSDRFSAERTGGSVSTLTIQRTQQEDSAVYLCASSFRRGVGQFFGPGTRLTVL.

The chain joins TRBV27 to TRBJ1-4; D possibly corresponds to TRBD1 (5 bases). Looked up from germline, CDR1 is MNHEY and CDR2 is SMNVEV (reference sequence). CDR3 length: 14 amino acids. V lost 7 bases, J lost 4 bases, and 13 bases lay in between. CDR3 sequence: CASKGLQDNEKLFF. DNA for the CDR3: TGTGCCAGCAAAGGTCTACAGGATAATGAAAAACTGTTTTTT.

V gene TRBV4-1 combines with J gene TRBJ1-2, with D possibly matching TRBD1 (6 bases). In germline, CDR1 is MGHRA, CDR2 YSYEKL. The CDR3 length is 17 residues. Trimming left V 3 bases short and J 4 bases short, with 21 bases between. The CDR3: CASSQAGTGTPTYGYTF. In nucleotides, the CDR3 is TGCGCCAGCAGCCAGGCAGGGACCGGGACACCGACCTATGGCTACACCTTC.

The chain carries TRBV7-9 and TRBJ2-3, with D possibly TRBD1 on 5 matching bases. V was clipped by 3 bases and J by 2 bases, with 12 bases between them. Germline CDR1 reads SEHNR; CDR2 reads FQNEAQ (reference sequence). CDR3 length: 15 amino acids. The CDR3 spells CASSLALDITDTQYF. DNA for the CDR3: TGTGCCAGCAGCTTGGCCTTGGACATCACAGATACGCAGTATTTT.

The rearrangement links TRBV30 to TRBJ1-1; 8 bases map to TRBD1. With 5 bases clipped from V and 7 bases from J, the junction kept 6 bases outside the gene matches. The CDR3 loop spans 12 amino acids. From germline, CDR1 is GTSNPN and CDR2 SVGIG (reference sequence). CDR3 DNA sequence: TGTGCCTGGGGAGGGACAGGCTATGAAGCTTTCTTT. As protein: CAWGGTGYEAFF.

This sequence joins TRBV6-6 and TRBJ1-2; D possibly corresponds to TRBD1 (6 bases). V gave up 9 bases and J gave up 4 bases, with 21 bases separating them. The V gene's germline CDR1 is MNHNY and CDR2 SVGAGI (reference sequence). CDR3 length equals 15 residues. The CDR3 region has the DNA TGTGCCAGTCACATTCCTGGGGGCTCGCCCTATGGCTACACCTTC. It yields the protein CASHIPGGSPYGYTF.

This sequence joins TRBV3-1 (or the pseudogene TRBV3-2) and TRBJ1-2; 7 nucleotides agree with TRBD1. The CDR3 is 15 amino acids. V lost 5 bases, J lost 3 bases, and 9 bases stayed unmatched. CDR1 and CDR2 from the germline V gene are LGHDT and YNNKEL (reference sequence). The CDR3 here is CASSTRQGRYYGYTF. The CDR3 bases are TGTGCCAGCAGCACACGACAGGGTCGGTACTATGGCTACACCTTC.

The gene calls are TRBV3-1 (or the pseudogene TRBV3-2) and TRBJ2-2, with D possibly being TRBD1 (6 bases). The CDR3 totals 14 residues. The V end lost 6 bases, the J end lost 4 bases, and 12 bases lay between the germline ends. In germline, CDR1 is LGHDT, CDR2 YNNKEL (reference sequence). In nucleotides, the CDR3 is TGTGCCAGCAGTTCACAGGGAAGCACCGGGGAGCTGTTTTTT. This gives the protein CASSSQGSTGELFF.

This clone was picked up one time. CDR3 nucleotides: TGTGCCAGCAGCTTCGGGAGTCGGGCAACGGAGACCCAGTACTTC. The encoded protein is CASSFGSRATETQYF. V and J are TRBV7-2 and TRBJ2-5; D is possibly TRBD2 (6 bases). V dropped 3 bases and J dropped 5 bases, with 16 bases sitting between them. Per germline, CDR1 SGHTA and CDR2 FQGNSA. This CDR3 spans 15 amino acids.

This rearrangement joins TRBV7-2 to TRBJ1-2, with a tentative D call TRBD1 (5 bases). CDR3 length: 15 residues. Between the trimmed V and J ends, which lost 5 bases and 2 bases, there was a span of 15 bases. Germline V gene data show CDR1 as SGHTA and CDR2 as FQGNSA. DNA for the CDR3: TGTGCCAGCAGCGACCAGGGTAAAGGAAACTATGGCTACACCTTC. The encoded protein is CASSDQGKGNYGYTF.

This clone was observed once. The gene calls are TRBV6-2 or TRBV6-3 and TRBJ2-5, with a weak D call TRBD2 (5 bases). The CDR3 is 14 amino acids. Deletions cut 5 bases from V and 3 bases from J, with 13 bases between. Germline CDR1 reads MNHEY; CDR2 reads SVGEGT. The CDR3 sequence: CASSTLTGEETQYF. The CDR3 DNA reads as TGTGCCAGCAGTACGCTGACCGGGGAAGAGACCCAGTACTTC.

This chain links TRBV6-4 with TRBJ2-1, with 14 bases identical to TRBD2. This CDR3 contains 16 residues. Trimming removed 2 bases from V and 7 bases from J; junction bases left unmatched: 4. The V gene's germline CDR1 is MRHNA and CDR2 SNTAGT. As DNA, the CDR3 is TGTGCCAGCAGTGACAGTGGGACTAGCGGGAGTAATGAGCAGTTCTTC. It translates to CASSDSGTSGSNEQFF.

The V and J genes are TRBV27 and TRBJ1-1, with 12 positions matching TRBD1. Germline V gene lookup returns CDR1 MNHEY and CDR2 SMNVEV (reference sequence). The CDR3 is made up of 18 amino acids. Germline trimming cut 5 bases from V and 2 bases from J; bases unmatched to any gene: 12. The CDR3 DNA follows: TGTGCCAGCAGTGACGGGACAGGGGGCGTAGGCGGTAACACTGAAGCTTTCTTT. Protein: CASSDGTGGVGGNTEAFF.

V and J are TRBV15 and TRBJ2-4; the match to TRBD1 covers 9 bases. CDR1 LNHNV and CDR2 YYDKDF come from the germline V gene (reference sequence). There are 16 residues in the CDR3. V was pared by 1 base and J by 5 bases, with 6 bases of the junction left unmatched. This CDR3 reads CATSRAGTGTENIQYF. CDR3 sequence (DNA): TGTGCCACCAGCAGAGCCGGGACAGGGACGGAAAACATTCAGTACTTC.

The J gene is TRBJ2-7, the V gene TRBV4-2, with TRBD1 matching 10 bases. The germline gives CDR1 LGHNA, CDR2 YNFKEQ. Trimming cost V 0 bases and J 2 bases; bases outside gene matches: 13. This CDR3 has 19 amino acids. CDR3 in amino acids: CASSQEGPRQGAWAYEQYF. The CDR3 DNA follows: TGTGCCAGCAGCCAAGAGGGACCGCGACAGGGGGCTTGGGCCTACGAGCAGTACTTC.

The J gene is TRBJ2-1, the V gene TRBV3-1 (or the pseudogene TRBV3-2); D gene uncertain. CDR1 and CDR2 (germline): LGHDT, YNNKEL (reference sequence). V was cut by 6 bases and J by 3 bases, with 12 bases left in between. The CDR3 covers 14 residues. The CDR3 DNA reads TGTGCCAGCAGTTTTGGCGGTAGCTACAATGAGCAGTTCTTC. Its translation: CASSFGGSYNEQFF.

V usage is TRBV12-3 or TRBV12-4 and J usage is TRBJ1-2; perhaps TRBD1 as D (6 bases). The CDR3 loop spans 13 amino acids. Trimming pared 7 bases from V and 4 bases from J, leaving 13 bases between. In nucleotides, the CDR3 is TGTGCCAGCACCTTTACAGGGAGCTATGGCTACACCTTC. This gives the protein CASTFTGSYGYTF.

This chain links TRBV19 with TRBJ2-7; the D gene is possibly TRBD1 (7 bases). Per germline, CDR1 LNHDA and CDR2 SQIVND (reference sequence). V was shortened by 2 bases and J by 4 bases, with 21 bases between the two germline ends. The CDR3 has 17 residues. CDR3: CASSISLDWRGRYEQYF. CDR3 in DNA: TGTGCCAGTAGTATATCCCTGGACTGGAGGGGGCGGTACGAGCAGTACTTC.

The chain couples TRBV29-1 to TRBJ2-1; D gene ambiguous. V lost 7 bases to trimming and J lost 7 bases, with 11 bases between them. The CDR3 has 11 residues. Germline assignment: CDR1 SQVTM and CDR2 ANQGSEA. The CDR3 loop is CSANPQNEQFF. CDR3 sequence (DNA): TGCAGCGCTAATCCCCAGAATGAGCAGTTCTTC.

This chain joins TRBV24-1 and TRBJ2-1, with D perhaps TRBD2 (6 bases). Germline V gene sequence: CDR1 KGHDR, CDR2 SFDVKD. CDR3 length equals 15 residues. V lost 3 bases, J lost 4 bases, and 12 bases lay in between. As DNA, the CDR3 is TGTGCCACCAGTGATATAGCGGAAGAATACAATGAGCAGTTCTTC. The encoded protein is CATSDIAEEYNEQFF.

V usage is TRBV5-1 and J usage is TRBJ2-1; D perhaps matches TRBD2 (5 bases). V was shortened by 5 bases and J by 1 base, with 13 bases between the two germline ends. Looked up from germline, CDR1 is SGHRS and CDR2 is YFSETQ. The CDR3 runs to 15 residues. CDR3: CASSSDGKSYNEQFF. For the CDR3, the DNA is TGCGCCAGCAGTTCGGACGGGAAATCCTACAATGAGCAGTTCTTC.

The chain couples TRBV7-2 to TRBJ2-1; tentatively, D is TRBD2 (5 bases). The germline V gene encodes CDR1 SGHTA and CDR2 FQGNSA. The CDR3 sequence is 12 residues long. V lost 5 bases to trimming and J lost 9 bases, with 11 bases between them. The CDR3 DNA reads TGTGCCAGCAGCCTGAGCGGTACTGAGCAGTTCTTC. The encoded protein is CASSLSGTEQFF.

This chain links TRBV3-1 (or the pseudogene TRBV3-2) with TRBJ1-6; perhaps TRBD1 as D (5 bases). Germline CDR1 and CDR2: LGHDT and YNNKEL (reference sequence). This CDR3 is built from 15 residues. Trimming left V 4 bases short and J 8 bases short, with 15 bases between. The CDR3 nucleotides are TGTGCCAGCAGCCCGGGACTTCCTGGGTATTCACCCCTCCACTTT. Amino acids: CASSPGLPGYSPLHF.

The chain carries TRBV7-6 and TRBJ1-5; TRBD1 aligns across 7 bases. Germline V gene data show CDR1 as SGHVS and CDR2 as FNYEAQ. The CDR3 totals 13 residues. V was pared by 1 base and J by 7 bases, with 1 base of the junction left unmatched. The CDR3 DNA reads TGTGCCAGCAGCTTAGAAGGGGGCCAGCCCCAGCATTTT. Its translation is CASSLEGGQPQHF.

The rearrangement links TRBV6-2 or TRBV6-3 to TRBJ1-3; D unresolved. Trimming cost V 2 bases and J 0 bases, with 8 bases left between them. Germline V gene sequence: CDR1 MNHEY, CDR2 SVGEGT. The CDR3 loop spans 15 amino acids. The CDR3 region is CASSYASDSGNTIYF. As DNA, the CDR3 is TGTGCCAGCAGTTACGCGAGCGACTCTGGAAACACCATATATTTT.

This chain joins TRBV21-1 and TRBJ2-7; the table's D call, TRBD2, was not checked against the DNA. TRBV21-1 is a pseudogene locus. The CDR3 has 20 residues. The CDR3 loop is CASSGRRRGGLEGFSYEQYF. The CDR3, as DNA: TGTGCCAGCAGCGGGCGGCGACGGGGGGGACTTGAGGGGTTTTCCTACGAGCAGTACTTC.